The sequence of this T cell receptor (beta chain) was determined in a study of T cells in Graves' hyperthyroidism and ophthalmopathy (dated by TCRdb to between 2017 and 2020). As for the study more broadly: Peripheral blood was collected at initial diagnosis, before any treatment. To identify TCR V-J signatures that set the groups apart, the researchers used a discovery cohort of more than 95 patients, made up of under 50 with Graves' ophthalmopathy and 57 with stable Graves' hyperthyroidism. Whether ophthalmopathy could be predicted prospectively was tested in an independent validation cohort made up of roughly 19 hyperthyroidism patients plus 17 patients who later progressed to ophthalmopathy. The approximately 95 discovery patients were divided at random into training and test sets in a 7:3 ratio. Thyroid tissue and blood T-cell repertoires from six Graves' hyperthyroidism patients were also compared in the study. Following sampling, methimazole starting at 30 mg daily was given to hyperthyroidism patients, and high-dose intravenous methylprednisolone was given to ophthalmopathy patients. According to the paper, TCR Vbeta CDR3 sequencing was carried out on 120 to 150 peripheral blood samples, which came from 40 to 45 ophthalmopathy, roughly 75 hyperthyroidism and roughly 17 progressor patients.

This clonotype was recorded at least ten times. Its recognized antigen is unknown. No base quality information exists; no much larger clone differs at one position. A patient counted as having stable Graves' hyperthyroidism if no progression to ophthalmopathy occurred over 18 months of follow-up. The hyperthyroidism patients were between 18 and 65 years old and newly diagnosed, with a disease duration of less than 2 months. The study excluded patients with uncontrolled infections, other autoimmune diseases, pregnancy or lactation. Diagnoses were based on clinical symptoms, serum thyroxine and TRAb, thyroid ultrasound and orbital computed tomography. PBMCs were isolated from 10 ml of fresh peripheral blood by Ficoll-Paque density gradient centrifugation. Total RNA was extracted using Trizol reagent, and RNA quality was assessed on an Agilent 2100 Bioanalyzer. Amplification of TCR beta CDR3 regions was carried out from RNA transcripts. The TCR CDR3 was subjected to a first round of RT-PCR using the HTBI primer set and the Qiagen OneStep RT-PCR kit. The libraries were constructed in a second round of multiplex PCR and then size-selected and purified. Libraries were sequenced paired-end with 100 bp reads on an Illumina HiSeq2000. On the authors' methods: SOAPnuke was used to process the raw data, throwing out any read that contained adapters or uncalled bases, had a mean Phred below 15, or lacked an exact constant-primer or identifier match. COPE v1.2.5 was used to merge high-quality paired reads, and clonotypes were defined as unique nucleotide sequences. MiTCR v1.1 was used to align clonotypes to the IMGT TRBV, TRBD and TRBJ reference segments. The analysis included only V-J combinations with a frequency above 0.0001, which together covered about 99% of the repertoires. The TCS score was defined as F50 (clonal expansion) divided by E x V (chaos), with BLOSUM62-based TCRdist calculated between CDR3 peptides within each V-J. Welch's t-statistics and random forest reduced fewer than 600 V-J features to 13, which were used in a naive Bayes classifier (R e1071). TCRdb cleaned the public reads at Q25 with fastp, built clones with MiXCR and kept in-frame beta chains. Records with the same CDR3 protein are collapsed into one entry carrying the most frequent genes and DNA. TCRdb, not the original authors, processed these V and J calls. The sample data list 550,000 to 650,000 distinct CDR3 sequences, and 11% to 15% of these were observed just once. More than 11% of the sample belongs to the ten largest clones.

V is trimmed back by 8 bases and J by 5 bases, and the junction contains 15 bases that no gene match accounts for. The CDR3 has 14 amino acids, counting the end cysteine and phenylalanine. Only the CDR3 region is kept as DNA, spanning 42 bases read in frame from base 1. CDR1 GTSNPN and CDR2 SVGIG were looked up in the germline V gene (reference sequence). Results the study describes overall, beyond this receptor: Most expanded thyroid clonotypes (frequency above 0.001) were also detected in blood, a finding suggesting that blood repertoires may reflect thyroid immune responses. A model built on a 13 V-J signature distinguished ophthalmopathy from stable hyperthyroidism, reaching around 88% sensitivity and 81.08% specificity in cross-validation and 80%/75% in testing. During validation, the model predicted progression to ophthalmopathy a median of about 6.5 months ahead of onset, with almost 71% sensitivity and 72.22% specificity. Sample size was not statistically predetermined, and investigators were not blinded to group allocation.

This sequence uses TRBV30 and TRBJ2-7; 7 bases in between match TRBD1. Sequencing used blood. This clonotype originated in a woman aged 40 to 50 with Graves' hyperthyroidism. The nucleotides are TGTGCCGGTACCGTGACAGGGAATATCCACGAGCAGTACTTC. Its product reads: CAGTVTGNIHEQYF.